This TCR beta chain is drawn from a study of tumor-infiltrating lymphocytes in oesophageal squamous cell carcinoma. TCRdb re-analysed the PCR reads in MiXCR, keeping a single row per CDR3 protein. The top ten hold approximately 20% of the sample, which has about 22,000 distinct CDR3 sequences, about a third seen once. This clonotype was seen repeatedly, ten times or more. The trim removed 4 bases at V and 5 bases at J, leaving 4 bases unmatched. Looked up from germline, CDR1 is SGHKS and CDR2 is YYEKEE (reference sequence). This CDR3 spans 14 amino acids. The chain employs TRBV5-5 and TRBJ2-1; the match to TRBD2 covers 9 bases. The source of this sequence is a female donor with esophageal squamous cell carcinoma. The sequencing input was esophageal tumor tissue. The DNA of the CDR3 is TGTGCCAGCAGCCTAGGACTAGCGAACAATGAGCAGTTCTTC. Residues: CASSLGLANNEQFF. The variable domain in full, with the rest retrieved from reference TRBV5-5 and TRBJ2-1, is DAGVTQSPTHLIKTRGQQVTLRCSPISGHKSVSWYQQVLGQGPQFIFQYYEKEERGRGNFPDRFSARQFPNYSSELNVNALLLGDSALYLCASSLGLANNEQFFGPGTRLTVL.